The sequence of this T cell receptor (beta chain) was determined in a study of regulatory T cells in long-lasting Graves disease (dated by TCRdb to the early 2020s). Background on the whole study: In the newly diagnosed Graves' disease group, patients had been taking antithyroid drugs for less than 3 months. Peripheral blood TCR sequencing and RNA sequencing compared persistent Graves' disease patients with newly diagnosed Graves' disease patients. The study took place in China and was registered as a clinical trial. A total of about 35 samples underwent TCR sequencing, from some 13 patients with persistent Graves' disease and some 20 patients with newly diagnosed Graves' disease. Findings and caveats that apply to the study as a whole: Compared with newly diagnosed patients, patients with persistent Graves' disease had lower TCR Shannon entropy and fewer highly expanded clones, which suggests clonal expansion. Peripheral blood alone was examined, since thyroid tissue, which constituted the primary lesion, could not be accessed. As a limitation, the authors acknowledged that the small sample size may reduce accuracy. More public clonotypes were shared among persistent patients (under 3,000) than among newly diagnosed patients (966). TRBV28, TRBJ1-2 and TRBJ2-5 were preferentially used in persistent disease, while TRBV20-1 and TRBJ2-1 were favored in newly diagnosed disease. Sequencing and analysis were limited to the TCR beta chain.

Libraries were built with multiplex PCR. Sequencing used an Illumina HiSeq 4000. To build TCR beta libraries, CDR3 regions were amplified by Arm-PCR using iRepertoire HTBI primers. PCR products were gel purified before sequencing. In the authors' own workflow: Across samples, 62 TRBV and 15 or so TRBJ segments were identified and used for gene usage analysis of CDR3 amino acid clonotypes. Filtered high-quality paired reads were merged into contigs using COPE and FqMerger. Contigs were aligned with BLAST to IMGT TRBV, TRBD and TRBJ reference genes, and CDR3 was defined per IMGT. Any clonotype with a frequency above 0.1% was counted as a highly expanded clone. Shannon entropy served as the measure of repertoire diversity, while the Gini coefficient captured V-J evenness. A clonotype was considered public if more than one individual shared it. TCRdb trimmed public reads at Q25 via fastp, called clones via MiXCR and kept in-frame beta chains. Every entry covers one CDR3 protein and lists the most common genes and DNA from its rows. TCRdb's processing, not the authors', yielded these V and J calls. The sample records 300,000 to 400,000 distinct CDR3 sequences, over 15% of which are singletons. Roughly 27% of the sample is taken by the ten largest.

As encoded in the germline V gene, CDR1 is SGHDN while CDR2 is FVKESK. The CDR3 covers 13 residues, taking in both the cysteine and the phenylalanine. Kept here is only the CDR3 DNA, which spans 39 bases and is read in frame from base 1. V is shortened by 6 bases, J by 7 bases, and the region joining them spans 15 bases. According to the study, the label for this sample's time point signals: newly diagnosed GD, antithyroid drugs for less than 3 months. For both TCR sequencing and RNA sequencing, RNA was extracted from PBMCs in TRIzol. The diagnosis of Graves' disease was made according to American Thyroid Association guidelines. Patients for the study were recruited at an endocrinology department in Xi'an, China. From each patient, about 8.9 milliliters of peripheral blood was collected into an EDTA anticoagulant tube. PBMCs were isolated by Ficoll Paque Plus density gradient separation without further T cell sorting. An Agilent 2100 Bioanalyzer and agarose gel were used to check RNA quality, while a NanoDrop 2000 measured RNA concentration.

A remark on this clonotype: Its antigen is currently not known. There are no base qualities to consult, and no much larger clone falls within one base.

The same specimen was also included in a second study, on T cells in Graves' hyperthyroidism and ophthalmopathy. Reported in the second study: Stable Graves' hyperthyroidism was defined as the absence of progression to ophthalmopathy over 18 months of follow-up. Hyperthyroidism patients were newly diagnosed, had a disease duration of under 2 months, and were aged 18 to 65 years. Any patient with an uncontrolled infection, another autoimmune disease, pregnancy or lactation was excluded. Diagnoses relied on clinical symptoms, serum thyroxine and TRAb, thyroid ultrasound and orbital computed tomography. For the first round of RT-PCR on the TCR CDR3, the HTBI primer set was used together with the Qiagen OneStep RT-PCR kit. Most expanded thyroid clonotypes (frequency above 0.001) were also found in blood, which suggests that blood repertoires may mirror thyroid immune responses. In cross-validation, a model built on a 13 V-J signature told ophthalmopathy apart from stable hyperthyroidism with just under 90% sensitivity and roughly 81% specificity, and in testing the same model reached 80%/75%. In validation, the model predicted progression to ophthalmopathy with around 71% sensitivity and approximately 74% specificity, a median of approximately 6.7 months before onset. A discovery cohort of approximately 100 patients, about 44 with Graves' ophthalmopathy and about 58 with stable Graves' hyperthyroidism, was used to find distinguishing TCR V-J signatures. Prospective prediction of ophthalmopathy was tested in an independent validation cohort of 18 hyperthyroidism patients and 15 to 17 patients who later progressed to ophthalmopathy. For training and testing, the 100 or so patients in the discovery cohort were randomly divided in a 7:3 ratio. The study also compared thyroid tissue and blood T-cell repertoires from over 5 Graves' hyperthyroidism patients. Following sampling, methimazole starting at 30 mg daily was given to hyperthyroidism patients, and high-dose intravenous methylprednisolone was given to ophthalmopathy patients. Libraries were constructed in a second round of multiplex PCR, after which size selection and purification were carried out. Sequencing of the libraries was done on an Illumina HiSeq2000 using paired-end 100 bp reads. SOAPnuke was used to process the raw data, removing reads that contained adapters or uncalled bases, had a mean Phred below 15, or lacked an exact match to the constant primer or identifier. High-quality paired reads were merged using COPE v1.2.5, and each unique nucleotide sequence was defined as a clonotype. MiTCR v1.1 was used to align the clonotypes against IMGT TRBV, TRBD and TRBJ reference segments. Analysis was restricted to V-J combinations with a frequency above 0.0001, which covered about 99% of repertoires. The TCS score was defined as F50 (clonal expansion) divided by E x V (chaos), with BLOSUM62-based TCRdist calculated between CDR3 peptides within each V-J. Welch's t-statistics and random forest reduced fewer than 600 V-J features to around 14, which were used in a naive Bayes classifier (R e1071). Sample size was not statistically predetermined, and blinding of investigators to group allocation was not performed. TCR Vbeta CDR3 sequencing of some 140 peripheral blood samples (around 45 ophthalmopathy, 75 hyperthyroidism and 17 progressor patients) is reported in the paper.

The sequence came from a man between 40 and 49 years old with Graves disease. Donor details come from another sample of the same person, matched by shared clones. This receptor chain uses TRBV14 and TRBJ1-2; D gene: possibly TRBD1, on 5 matching bases. Sequencing was performed on peripheral blood mononuclear cells (PBMCs), taken at new diagnosis, from a patient treated with antithyroid drugs. The CDR3 protein sequence reads: CASSFTGVGGYTF. The sequenced DNA: TGTGCCAGCAGTTTCACAGGAGTGGGTGGCTACACCTTC.